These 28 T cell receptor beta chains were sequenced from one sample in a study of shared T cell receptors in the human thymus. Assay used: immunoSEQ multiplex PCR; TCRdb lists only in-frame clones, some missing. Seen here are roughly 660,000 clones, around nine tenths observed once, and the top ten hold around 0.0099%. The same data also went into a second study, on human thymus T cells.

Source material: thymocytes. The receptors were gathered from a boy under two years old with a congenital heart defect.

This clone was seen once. CDR3 protein: CASSPLAGLTGELFF. CDR3 in DNA: TGTGCCAGCAGCCCTCTAGCGGGACTCACCGGGGAGCTGTTTTTT. The chain joins TRBV7-2 to TRBJ2-2, with 9 bases identical to TRBD2. The length of the CDR3 is 15 residues. The junction had 5 bases not matched to a gene; V was cut back by 5 bases and J by 4 bases. The germline V gene encodes CDR1 SGHTA and CDR2 FQGNSA.

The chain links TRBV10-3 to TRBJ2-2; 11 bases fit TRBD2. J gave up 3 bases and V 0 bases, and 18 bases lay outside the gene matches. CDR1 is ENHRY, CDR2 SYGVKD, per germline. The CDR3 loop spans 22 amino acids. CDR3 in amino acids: CAISESGRTSGRATPHTGELFF. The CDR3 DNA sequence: TGTGCCATCAGTGAGTCGGGAAGGACTAGCGGGCGGGCTACACCTCACACCGGGGAGCTGTTTTTT.

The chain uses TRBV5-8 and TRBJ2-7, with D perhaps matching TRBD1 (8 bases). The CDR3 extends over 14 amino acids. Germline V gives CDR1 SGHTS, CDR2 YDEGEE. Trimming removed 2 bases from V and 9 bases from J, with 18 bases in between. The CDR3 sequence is CASSFHRGGSGQYF. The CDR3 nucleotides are TGTGCCAGCAGCTTTCACAGGGGGGGGTCTGGGCAGTACTTC.

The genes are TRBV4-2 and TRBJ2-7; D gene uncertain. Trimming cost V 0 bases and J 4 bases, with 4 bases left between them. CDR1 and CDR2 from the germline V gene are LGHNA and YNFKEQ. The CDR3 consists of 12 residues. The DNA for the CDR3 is TGTGCCAGCAGCCAAGATCCTTACGAGCAGTACTTC. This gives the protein CASSQDPYEQYF.

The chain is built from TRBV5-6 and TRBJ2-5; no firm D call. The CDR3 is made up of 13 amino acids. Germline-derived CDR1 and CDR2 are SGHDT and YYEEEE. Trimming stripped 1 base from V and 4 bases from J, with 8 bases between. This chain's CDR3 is CASSLFRRETQYF. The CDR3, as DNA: TGTGCCAGCAGCTTGTTCAGAAGAGAGACCCAGTACTTC.

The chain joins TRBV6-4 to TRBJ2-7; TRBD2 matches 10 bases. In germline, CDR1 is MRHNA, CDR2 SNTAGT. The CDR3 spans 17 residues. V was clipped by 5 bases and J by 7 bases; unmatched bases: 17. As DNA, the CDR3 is TGTGCCAGCAGTCCCCACGGACTAGCGGCCCTACGTGGGGAGCAGTACTTC. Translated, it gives CASSPHGLAALRGEQYF.

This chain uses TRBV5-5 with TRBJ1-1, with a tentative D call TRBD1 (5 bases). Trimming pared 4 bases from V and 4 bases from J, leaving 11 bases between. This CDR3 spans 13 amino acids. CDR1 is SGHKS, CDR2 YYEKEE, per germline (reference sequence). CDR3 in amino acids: CASSPRQPTEAFF. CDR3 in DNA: TGTGCCAGCAGCCCCCGACAGCCCACTGAAGCTTTCTTT.

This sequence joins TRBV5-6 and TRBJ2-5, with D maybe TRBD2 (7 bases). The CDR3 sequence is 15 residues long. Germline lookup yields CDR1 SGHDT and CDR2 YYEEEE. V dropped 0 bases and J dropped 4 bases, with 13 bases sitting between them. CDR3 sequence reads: CASSLEGGGPETQYF. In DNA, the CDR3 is TGTGCCAGCAGCTTGGAGGGGGGAGGGCCAGAGACCCAGTACTTC. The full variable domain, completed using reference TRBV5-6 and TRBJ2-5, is DAGVTQSPTHLIKTRGQQVTLRCSPKSGHDTVSWYQQALGQGPQFIFQYYEEEERQRGNFPDRFSGHQFPNYSSELNVNALLLGDSALYLCASSLEGGGPETQYFGPGTRLLVL.

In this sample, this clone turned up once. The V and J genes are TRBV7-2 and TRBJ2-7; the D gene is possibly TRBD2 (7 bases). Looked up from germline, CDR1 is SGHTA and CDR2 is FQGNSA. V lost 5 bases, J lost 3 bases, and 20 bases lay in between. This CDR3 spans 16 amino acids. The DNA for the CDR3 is TGTGCCAGCAGCCCATGCGGGGGCGCTTGGGGCTACGAGCAGTACTTC. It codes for CASSPCGGAWGYEQYF.

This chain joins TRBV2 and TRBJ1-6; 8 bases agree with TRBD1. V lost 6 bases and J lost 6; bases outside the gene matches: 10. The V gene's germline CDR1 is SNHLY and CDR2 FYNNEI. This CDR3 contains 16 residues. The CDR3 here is CASRETRGLGNSPLHF. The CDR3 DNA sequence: TGTGCCAGCAGGGAAACCAGGGGGCTGGGTAATTCACCCCTCCACTTT.

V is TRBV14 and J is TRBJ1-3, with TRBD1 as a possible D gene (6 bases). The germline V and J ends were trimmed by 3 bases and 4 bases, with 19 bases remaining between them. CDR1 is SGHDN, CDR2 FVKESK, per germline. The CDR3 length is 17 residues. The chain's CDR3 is CASSHTPTGWNGNTIYF. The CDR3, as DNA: TGTGCCAGCAGCCATACCCCAACAGGGTGGAACGGAAACACCATATATTTT.

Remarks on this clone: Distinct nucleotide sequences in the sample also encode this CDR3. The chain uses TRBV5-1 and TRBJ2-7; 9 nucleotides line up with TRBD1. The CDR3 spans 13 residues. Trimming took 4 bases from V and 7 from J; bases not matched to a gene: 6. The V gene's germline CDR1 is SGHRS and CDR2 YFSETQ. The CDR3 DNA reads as TGCGCCAGCAGCCTGGGACAGGGTGGTGAGCAGTACTTC. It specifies CASSLGQGGEQYF.

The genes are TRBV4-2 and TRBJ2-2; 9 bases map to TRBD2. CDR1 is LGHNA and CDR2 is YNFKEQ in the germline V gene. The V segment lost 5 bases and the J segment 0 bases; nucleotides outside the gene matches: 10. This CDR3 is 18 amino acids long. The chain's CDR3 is CASSGTGGRAPNTGELFF. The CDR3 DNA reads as TGTGCCAGCAGCGGGACCGGCGGGAGGGCCCCGAACACCGGGGAGCTGTTTTTT.

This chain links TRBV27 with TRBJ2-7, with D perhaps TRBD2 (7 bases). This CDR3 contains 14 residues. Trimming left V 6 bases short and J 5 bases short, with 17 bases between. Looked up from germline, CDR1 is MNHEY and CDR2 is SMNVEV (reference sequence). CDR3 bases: TGTGCCAGCAGGAGGGGGAGGGCCCTGGACGAGCAGTACTTC. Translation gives CASRRGRALDEQYF.

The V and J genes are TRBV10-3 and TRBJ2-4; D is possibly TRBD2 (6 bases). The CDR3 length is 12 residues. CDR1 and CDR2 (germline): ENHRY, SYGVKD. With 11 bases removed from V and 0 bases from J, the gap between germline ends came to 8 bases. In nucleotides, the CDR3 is TGTGCCTCCGGGGGAGCCAAAAACATTCAGTACTTC. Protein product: CASGGAKNIQYF.

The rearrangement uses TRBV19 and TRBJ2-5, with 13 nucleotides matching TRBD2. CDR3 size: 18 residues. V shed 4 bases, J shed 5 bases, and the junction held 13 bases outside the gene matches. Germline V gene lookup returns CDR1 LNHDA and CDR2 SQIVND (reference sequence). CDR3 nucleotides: TGTGCCAGTAGTACCCTTTATGTACCACTAGCGGGGGGGGAGACCCAGTACTTC. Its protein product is CASSTLYVPLAGGETQYF.

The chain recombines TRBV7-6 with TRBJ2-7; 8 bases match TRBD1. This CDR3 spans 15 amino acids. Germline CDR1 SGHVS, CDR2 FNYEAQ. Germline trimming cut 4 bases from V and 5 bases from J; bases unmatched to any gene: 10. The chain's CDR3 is CASSSPDRAIHEQYF. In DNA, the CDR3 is TGTGCCAGCAGCTCCCCGGACAGGGCTATCCACGAGCAGTACTTC.

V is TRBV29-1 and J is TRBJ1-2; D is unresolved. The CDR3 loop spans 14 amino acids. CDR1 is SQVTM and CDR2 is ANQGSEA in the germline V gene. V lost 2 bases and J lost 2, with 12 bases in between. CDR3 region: CSVEILGRNYGYTF. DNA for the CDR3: TGCAGCGTTGAAATCTTGGGCCGGAACTATGGCTACACCTTC.

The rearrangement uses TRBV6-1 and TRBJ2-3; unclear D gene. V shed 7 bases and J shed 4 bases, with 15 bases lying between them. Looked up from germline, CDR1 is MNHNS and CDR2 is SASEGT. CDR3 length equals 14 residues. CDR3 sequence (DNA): TGTGCCAGCAACCCGGAAGATCAGGCAGATACGCAGTATTTT. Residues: CASNPEDQADTQYF.

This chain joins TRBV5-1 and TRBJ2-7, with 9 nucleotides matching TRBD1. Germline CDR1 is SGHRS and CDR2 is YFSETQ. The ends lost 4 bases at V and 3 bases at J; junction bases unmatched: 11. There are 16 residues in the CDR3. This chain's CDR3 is CASSHPGQGKSYEQYF. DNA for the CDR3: TGCGCCAGCAGCCACCCGGGACAGGGAAAAAGCTACGAGCAGTACTTC. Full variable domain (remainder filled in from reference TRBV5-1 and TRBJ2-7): KAGVTQTPRYLIKTRGQQVTLSCSPISGHRSVSWYQQTPGQGLQFLFEYFSETQRNKGNFPGRFSGRQFSNSRSEMNVSTLELGDSALYLCASSHPGQGKSYEQYFGPGTRLTVT.

The CDR3 region has the DNA TGTGCCAGCAGTGATCCAGGGGACGATGAGCAGTTCTTC. Translated: CASSDPGDDEQFF. V gene TRBV25-1 combines with J gene TRBJ2-1, with D maybe TRBD1 (6 bases). This CDR3 spans 13 amino acids. Germline CDR1 reads MGHDK; CDR2 reads SYGVNS. Trimming took off 3 bases at V and 8 bases at J, with 11 bases between the two ends. Based on the CDR3 plus reference TRBV25-1 and TRBJ2-1, the full variable domain is EADIYQTPRYLVIGTGKKITLECSQTMGHDKMYWYQQDPGMELHLIHYSYGVNSTEKGDLSSESTVSRIRTEHFPLTLESARPSHTSQYLCASSDPGDDEQFFGPGTRLTVL.

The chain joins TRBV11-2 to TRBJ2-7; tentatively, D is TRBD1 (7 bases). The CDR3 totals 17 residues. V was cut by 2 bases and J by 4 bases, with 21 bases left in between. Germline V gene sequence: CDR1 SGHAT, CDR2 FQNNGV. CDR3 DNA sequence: TGTGCCAGCAGCTTAAAAGGTGCCGGAGGGGGCATGTACGAGCAGTACTTC. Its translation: CASSLKGAGGGMYEQYF.

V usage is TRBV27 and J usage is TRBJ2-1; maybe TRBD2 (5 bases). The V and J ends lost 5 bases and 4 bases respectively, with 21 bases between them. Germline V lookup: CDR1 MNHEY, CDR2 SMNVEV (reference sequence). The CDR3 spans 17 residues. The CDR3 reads CASSPPLALGGYNEQFF. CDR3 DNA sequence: TGTGCCAGCAGTCCCCCCTTAGCGCTAGGTGGGTACAATGAGCAGTTCTTC.

The CDR3 region has the DNA TGTGCCAGCTCACCTGCAGGGTACAACCCCTACGAGCAGTACTTC. It yields the protein CASSPAGYNPYEQYF. The V call is TRBV18, the J call TRBJ2-7, with D possibly matching TRBD1 (5 bases). With 3 bases removed from V and 2 bases from J, the gap between germline ends came to 14 bases. This CDR3 is built from 15 residues. CDR1 is KGHSH and CDR2 is LQKENI in the germline V gene.

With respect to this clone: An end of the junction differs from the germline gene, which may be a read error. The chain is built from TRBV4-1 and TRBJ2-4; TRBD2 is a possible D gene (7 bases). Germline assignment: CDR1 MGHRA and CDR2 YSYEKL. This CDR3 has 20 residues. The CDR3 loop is CASSQEKGVLGGRAENIQYF. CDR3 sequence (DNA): TGCGCCAGCAGCCAAGAGAAGGGGGTCCTGGGCGGGAGAGCCGAAAACATTCAGTACTTC.

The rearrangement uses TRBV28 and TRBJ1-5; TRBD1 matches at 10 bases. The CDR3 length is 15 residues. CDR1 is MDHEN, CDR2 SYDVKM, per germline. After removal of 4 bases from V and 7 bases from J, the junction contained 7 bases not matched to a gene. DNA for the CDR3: TGTGCCAGCAGTTCTGACAGGGGGCAGTTGCAGCCCCAGCATTTT. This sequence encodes CASSSDRGQLQPQHF.

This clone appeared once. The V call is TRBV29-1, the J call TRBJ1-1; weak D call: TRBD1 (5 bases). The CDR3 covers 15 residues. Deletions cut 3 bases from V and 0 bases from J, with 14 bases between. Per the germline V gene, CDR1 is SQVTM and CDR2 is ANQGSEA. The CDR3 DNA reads TGCAGCGTTGAGGTCAGGGCCTACATGAACACTGAAGCTTTCTTT. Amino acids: CSVEVRAYMNTEAFF.

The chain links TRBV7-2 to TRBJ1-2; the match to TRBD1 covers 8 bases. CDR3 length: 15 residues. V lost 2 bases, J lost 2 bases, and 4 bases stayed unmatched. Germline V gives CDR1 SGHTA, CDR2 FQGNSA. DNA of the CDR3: TGTGCCAGCAGCTTAAGGGACAGGAGAAACTATGGCTACACCTTC. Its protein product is CASSLRDRRNYGYTF. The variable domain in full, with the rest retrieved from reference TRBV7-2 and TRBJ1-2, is GAGVSQSPSNKVTEKGKDVELRCDPISGHTALYWYRQSLGQGLEFLIYFQGNSAPDKSGLPSDRFSAERTGGSVSTLTIQRTQQEDSAVYLCASSLRDRRNYGYTFGSGTRLTVV.